One and the same sample provided the 7 T cell receptor beta chains below, sequenced in a study of blood T cell repertoires in COVID-19. Clones were read by immunoSEQ multiplex PCR, and TCRdb kept only the in-frame ones, dropping some. The repertoire holds more than 200,000 clones, over 75% seen once, with 11% in the top ten. Sequences were obtained from peripheral blood. The receptors shown here come from a man in his forties or fifties with COVID-19, enrolled during active disease.

V gene TRBV10-3 combines with J gene TRBJ1-3, with 11 bases fitting TRBD1. CDR1 and CDR2 from the germline V gene are ENHRY and SYGVKD. This CDR3 is built from 15 residues. V trimming: 6 bases; J trimming: 3 bases; junction bases outside the gene matches: 4. CDR3 sequence: CAISGQGADGNTIYF. CDR3 DNA sequence: TGTGCCATCAGCGGACAGGGGGCGGATGGAAACACCATATATTTT.

This chain joins TRBV9 and TRBJ2-7, with TRBD1 identical over 8 bases. The V gene's germline CDR1 is SGDLS and CDR2 YYNGEE. The trim removed 1 base at V and 6 bases at J, leaving 3 bases unmatched. This CDR3 spans 13 amino acids. The CDR3 DNA is TGTGCCAGCAGCGTACTGACAGGGGCCGAGCAGTACTTC. It yields the protein CASSVLTGAEQYF.

This rearrangement joins TRBV24-1 to TRBJ2-1; no clear D. This CDR3 region has 12 residues. V dropped 4 bases and J dropped 12 bases, with 12 bases sitting between them. Germline CDR1 reads KGHDR; CDR2 reads SFDVKD. The CDR3 spells CATSDQQSRQFF. For the CDR3, the DNA is TGTGCCACCAGTGACCAACAATCAAGGCAGTTCTTC.

The chain joins TRBV4-2 to TRBJ2-3, with 10 bases identical to TRBD2. CDR1 and CDR2 from the germline V gene are LGHNA and YNFKEQ. J gave up 1 base and V 2 bases, and 12 bases lay outside the gene matches. CDR3 length: 19 amino acids. In DNA form, the CDR3 reads TGTGCCAGCAGCCAATACCCTAGCGGGAGTGAGTGGGGCACAGATACGCAGTATTTT. The encoded protein is CASSQYPSGSEWGTDTQYF.

The chain employs TRBV10-3 and TRBJ1-5; D is unclear. This CDR3 spans 15 amino acids. Germline V gene data show CDR1 as ENHRY and CDR2 as SYGVKD. V gave up 0 bases and J gave up 0 bases, with 6 bases separating them. CDR3 coding DNA: TGTGCCATCAGTGAGTCAACCGGTAGCAATCAGCCCCAGCATTTT. Its protein product is CAISESTGSNQPQHF.

V and J are TRBV19 and TRBJ1-2; D might be TRBD1 (5 bases). The V end was cut by 5 bases, the J end by 3 bases, with 19 bases between. The length of the CDR3 is 16 residues. Looked up from germline, CDR1 is LNHDA and CDR2 is SQIVND (reference sequence). The CDR3 DNA is TGTGCCAGTAGTTCCAAGGAGATAGGGGCTCACTATGGCTACACCTTC. Protein product: CASSSKEIGAHYGYTF.

The chain recombines TRBV6-6 with TRBJ2-7; D may be TRBD1 (6 bases). The germline gives CDR1 MNHNY, CDR2 SVGAGI (reference sequence). This CDR3 has 15 residues. Trimming stripped 0 bases from V and 2 bases from J, with 11 bases between. Here the CDR3 DNA reads TGTGCCAGCAGTTACTCGGGACAAAAGGCCTACGAGCAGTACTTC. Translated: CASSYSGQKAYEQYF.